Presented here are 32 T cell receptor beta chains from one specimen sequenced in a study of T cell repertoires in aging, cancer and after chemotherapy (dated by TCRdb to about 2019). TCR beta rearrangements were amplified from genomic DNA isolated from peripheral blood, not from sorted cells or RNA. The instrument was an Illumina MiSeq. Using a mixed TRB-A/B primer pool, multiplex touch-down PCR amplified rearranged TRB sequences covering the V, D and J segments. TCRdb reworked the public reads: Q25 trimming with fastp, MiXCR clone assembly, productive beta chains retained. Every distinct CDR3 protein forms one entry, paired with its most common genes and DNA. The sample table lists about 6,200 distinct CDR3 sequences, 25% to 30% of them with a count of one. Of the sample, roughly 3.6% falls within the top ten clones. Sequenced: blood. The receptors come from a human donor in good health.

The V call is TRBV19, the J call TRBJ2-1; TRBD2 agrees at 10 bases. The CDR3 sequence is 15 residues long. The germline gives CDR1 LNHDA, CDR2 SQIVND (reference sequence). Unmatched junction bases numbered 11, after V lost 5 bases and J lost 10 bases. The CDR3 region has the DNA TGTGCCAGTAGTGTACTAGCGGGGCGCACGGTGGAGCAGTTCTTC. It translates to CASSVLAGRTVEQFF.

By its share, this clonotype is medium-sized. CDR3 region: CATSDPGLAGGFYNEQFF. In nucleotides, the CDR3 is TGTGCCACCAGTGACCCTGGACTAGCGGGGGGTTTCTACAATGAGCAGTTCTTC. The rearrangement uses TRBV24-1 and TRBJ2-1; 14 bases align to TRBD2. CDR1 KGHDR and CDR2 SFDVKD come from the germline V gene. This CDR3 region has 18 residues. Trimming took 4 bases from V and 3 from J; bases not matched to a gene: 7.

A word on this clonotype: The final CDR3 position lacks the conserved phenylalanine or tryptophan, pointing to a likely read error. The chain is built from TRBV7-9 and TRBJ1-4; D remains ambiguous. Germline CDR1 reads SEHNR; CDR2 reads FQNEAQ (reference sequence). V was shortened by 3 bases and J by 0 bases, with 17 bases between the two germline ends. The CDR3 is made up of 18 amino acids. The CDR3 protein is CASSFVQELPATNEKLFL. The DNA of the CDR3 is TGTGCCAGCAGCTTCGTTCAGGAGCTTCCCGCAACTAATGAAAAACTGTTTTTA.

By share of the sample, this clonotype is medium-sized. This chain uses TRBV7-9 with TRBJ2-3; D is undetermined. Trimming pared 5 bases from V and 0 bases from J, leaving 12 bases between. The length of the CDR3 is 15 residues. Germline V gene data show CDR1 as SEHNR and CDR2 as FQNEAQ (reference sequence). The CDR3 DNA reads TGTGCCAGCAGCCCCCCCGGACCTAGCACAGATACGCAGTATTTT. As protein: CASSPPGPSTDTQYF.

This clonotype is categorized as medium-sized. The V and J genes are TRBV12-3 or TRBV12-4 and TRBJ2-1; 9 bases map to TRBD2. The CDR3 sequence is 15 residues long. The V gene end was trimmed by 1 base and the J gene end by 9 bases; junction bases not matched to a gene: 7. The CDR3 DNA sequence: TGTGCCAGCAGTTTAGATAGCGGGGGTAGGGGTGAGCAGTTCTTC. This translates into CASSLDSGGRGEQFF.

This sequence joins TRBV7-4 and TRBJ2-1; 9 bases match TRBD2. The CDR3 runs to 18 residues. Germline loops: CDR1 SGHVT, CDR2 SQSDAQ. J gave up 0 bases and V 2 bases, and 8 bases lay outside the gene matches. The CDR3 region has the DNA TGTGCCAGCAGCTTACCGTTTAGCGGGAGACCCTCCTACAATGAGCAGTTCTTC. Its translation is CASSLPFSGRPSYNEQFF.

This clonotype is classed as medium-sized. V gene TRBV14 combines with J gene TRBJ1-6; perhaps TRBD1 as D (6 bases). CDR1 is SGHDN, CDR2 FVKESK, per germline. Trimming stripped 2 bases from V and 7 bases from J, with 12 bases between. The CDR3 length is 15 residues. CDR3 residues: CASSQQGSWNSPLHF. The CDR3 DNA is TGTGCCAGCAGCCAACAGGGGTCTTGGAATTCACCCCTCCACTTT.

DNA of the CDR3: TGCAGTGCTTATGGGACAGGGGATCGCAGCGGATACAATGAGCAGTTCTTC. Its translation: CSAYGTGDRSGYNEQFF. The V gene is TRBV20-1, the J gene TRBJ2-1, with 10 bases lining up with TRBD1. Germline V gene data show CDR1 as DFQATT and CDR2 as SNEGSKA (reference sequence). The CDR3 extends over 17 amino acids. Trimming at V came to 5 bases and at J to 4 bases, leaving 14 bases not matched to a gene.

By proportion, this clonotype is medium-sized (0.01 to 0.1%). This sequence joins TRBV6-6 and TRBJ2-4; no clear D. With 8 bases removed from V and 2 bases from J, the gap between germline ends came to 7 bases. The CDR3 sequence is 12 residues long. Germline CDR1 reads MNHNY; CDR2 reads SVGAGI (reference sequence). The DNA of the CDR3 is TGTGCCAGCTCGCGACCCAAAAACATTCAGTACTTC. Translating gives CASSRPKNIQYF.

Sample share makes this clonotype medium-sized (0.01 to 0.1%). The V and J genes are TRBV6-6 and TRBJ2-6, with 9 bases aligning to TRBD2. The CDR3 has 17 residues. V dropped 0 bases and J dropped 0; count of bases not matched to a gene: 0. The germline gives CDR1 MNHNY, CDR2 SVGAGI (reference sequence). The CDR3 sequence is CASSYSTSGSGANVLTF. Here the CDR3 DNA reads TGTGCCAGCAGTTACTCGACTAGCGGCTCTGGGGCCAACGTCCTGACTTTC.

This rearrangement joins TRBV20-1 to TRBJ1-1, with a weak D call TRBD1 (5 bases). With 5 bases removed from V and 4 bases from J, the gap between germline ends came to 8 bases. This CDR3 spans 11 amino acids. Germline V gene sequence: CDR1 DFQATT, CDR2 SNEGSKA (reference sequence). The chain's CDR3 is CSAPQGTEAFF. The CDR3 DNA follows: TGCAGTGCTCCTCAGGGCACTGAAGCTTTCTTT.

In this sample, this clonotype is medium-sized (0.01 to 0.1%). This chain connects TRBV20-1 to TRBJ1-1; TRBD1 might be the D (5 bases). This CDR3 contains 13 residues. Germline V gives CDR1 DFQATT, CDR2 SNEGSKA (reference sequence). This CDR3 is CSAAGRGNTEAFF. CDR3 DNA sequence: TGCAGCGCCGCGGGGAGGGGGAACACTGAAGCTTTCTTT.

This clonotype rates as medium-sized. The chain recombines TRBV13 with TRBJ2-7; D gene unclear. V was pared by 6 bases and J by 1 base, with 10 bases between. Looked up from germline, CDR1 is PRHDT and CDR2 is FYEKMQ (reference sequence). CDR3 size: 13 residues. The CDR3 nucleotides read TGTGCCAGCAGAAGATCCCCGTCCTACGAGCAGTACTTC. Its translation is CASRRSPSYEQYF.

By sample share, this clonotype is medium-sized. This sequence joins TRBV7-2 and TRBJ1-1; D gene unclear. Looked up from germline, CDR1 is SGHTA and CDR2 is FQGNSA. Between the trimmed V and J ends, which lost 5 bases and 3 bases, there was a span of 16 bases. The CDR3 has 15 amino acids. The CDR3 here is CASSPPRSRDTEAFF. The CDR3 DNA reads TGTGCCAGCAGCCCTCCGCGGTCCCGTGACACTGAAGCTTTCTTT.

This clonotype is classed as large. The CDR3 spells CASSFGGSGYGYTF. The CDR3, as DNA: TGTGCCAGCAGTTTTGGGGGGTCGGGCTATGGCTACACCTTC. V is TRBV12-3 or TRBV12-4 and J is TRBJ1-2, with D maybe TRBD1 (5 bases). Trimming removed 3 bases from V and 4 bases from J, with 12 bases in between. The CDR3 sequence is 14 residues long.

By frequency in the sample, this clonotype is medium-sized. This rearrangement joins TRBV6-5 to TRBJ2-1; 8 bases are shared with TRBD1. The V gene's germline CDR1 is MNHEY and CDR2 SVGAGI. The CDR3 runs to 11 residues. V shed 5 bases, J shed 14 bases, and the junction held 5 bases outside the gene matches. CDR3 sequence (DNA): TGTGCCAGCAGTGACTTGGGACAGGAGTTCTTC. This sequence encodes CASSDLGQEFF.

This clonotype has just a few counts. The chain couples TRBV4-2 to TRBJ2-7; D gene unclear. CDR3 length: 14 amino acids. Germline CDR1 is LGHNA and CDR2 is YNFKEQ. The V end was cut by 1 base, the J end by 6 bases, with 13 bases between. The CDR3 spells CASSQVEAPSEQYF. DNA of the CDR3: TGTGCCAGCAGCCAAGTCGAGGCCCCCTCCGAGCAGTACTTC.

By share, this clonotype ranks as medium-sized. The CDR3 coding sequence is TGTGCCACCAGCGGGGTTGGACAGGGCTTCGAAAGAGCTGAAGCTTTCTTT. The encoded protein is CATSGVGQGFERAEAFF. The V call is TRBV15, the J call TRBJ1-1; 8 positions agree with TRBD1. Germline V gene lookup returns CDR1 LNHNV and CDR2 YYDKDF (reference sequence). With 5 bases clipped from V and 6 bases from J, the junction kept 17 bases outside the gene matches. The CDR3 length is 17 residues.

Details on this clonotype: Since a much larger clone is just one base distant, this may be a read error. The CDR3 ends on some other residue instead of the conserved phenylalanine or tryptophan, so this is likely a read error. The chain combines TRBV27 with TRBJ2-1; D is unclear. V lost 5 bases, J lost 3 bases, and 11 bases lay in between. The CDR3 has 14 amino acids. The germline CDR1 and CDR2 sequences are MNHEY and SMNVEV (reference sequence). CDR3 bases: TGTGCCAGCAGTCCCATATCCGACTACAATGAGCAGTTCTTA. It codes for CASSPISDYNEQFL.

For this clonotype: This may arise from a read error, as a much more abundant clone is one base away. The CDR3: CASSSRTSRSYNEQFF. DNA for the CDR3: TGTGCCAGCAGCTCGAGGACTAGCCGCTCCTACAATGAGCAGTTCTTC. This chain links TRBV11-3 with TRBJ2-1, with 8 nucleotides matching TRBD2. V was pared by 4 bases and J by 0 bases, with 5 bases of the junction left unmatched. CDR3 size: 16 residues. Germline assignment: CDR1 SGHNT and CDR2 YENEEA.

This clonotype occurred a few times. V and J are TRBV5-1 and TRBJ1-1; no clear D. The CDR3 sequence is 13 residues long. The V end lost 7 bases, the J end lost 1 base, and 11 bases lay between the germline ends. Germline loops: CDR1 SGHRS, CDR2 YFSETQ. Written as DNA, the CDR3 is TGCGCCAGCTATCTTTTCGAGAACACTGAAGCTTTCTTT. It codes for CASYLFENTEAFF.

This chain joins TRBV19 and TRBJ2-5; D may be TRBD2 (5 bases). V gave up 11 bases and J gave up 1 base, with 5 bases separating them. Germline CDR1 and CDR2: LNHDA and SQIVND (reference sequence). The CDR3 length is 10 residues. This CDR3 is CAAGQETQYF. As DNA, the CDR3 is TGTGCCGCGGGCCAAGAGACCCAGTACTTC.

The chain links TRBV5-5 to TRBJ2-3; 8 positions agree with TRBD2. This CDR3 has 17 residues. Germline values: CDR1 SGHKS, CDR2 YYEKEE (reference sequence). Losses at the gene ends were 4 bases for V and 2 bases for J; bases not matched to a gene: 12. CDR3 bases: TGTGCCAGCAGCAAAGGACTAGCCGGTACAAACACAGATACGCAGTATTTT. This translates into CASSKGLAGTNTDTQYF.

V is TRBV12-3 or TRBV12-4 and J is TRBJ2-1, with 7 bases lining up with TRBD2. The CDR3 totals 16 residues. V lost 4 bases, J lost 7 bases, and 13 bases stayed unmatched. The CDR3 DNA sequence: TGTGCCAGCAGTTCCTCCCAGCGGGATGCTGGAAATGAGCAGTTCTTC. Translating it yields CASSSSQRDAGNEQFF.

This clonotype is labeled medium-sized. CDR3 sequence: CSARDSITYNEQFF. The CDR3 coding sequence is TGCAGTGCTAGAGATAGCATCACTTACAATGAGCAGTTCTTC. The chain uses TRBV20-1 and TRBJ2-1; D not certain. Germline V lookup: CDR1 DFQATT, CDR2 SNEGSKA (reference sequence). Trimming took 0 bases from V and 4 from J, leaving 10 bases between them. The CDR3 is 14 residues long.

The CDR3: CASSRGPYSYNEQFF. The CDR3 DNA is TGTGCCAGCAGCCGGGGACCATACTCCTACAATGAGCAGTTCTTC. This chain joins TRBV28 and TRBJ2-1; D is possibly TRBD1 or TRBD2 (5 bases each). The CDR3 has 15 amino acids. V shed 6 bases and J shed 0 bases, with 12 bases lying between them. Germline V gene data show CDR1 as MDHEN and CDR2 as SYDVKM.

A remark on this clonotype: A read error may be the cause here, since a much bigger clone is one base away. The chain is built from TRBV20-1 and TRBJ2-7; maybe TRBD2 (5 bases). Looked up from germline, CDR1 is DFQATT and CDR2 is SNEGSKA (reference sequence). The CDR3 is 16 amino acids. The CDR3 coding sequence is TGCAGTGTTACTGGCCGGCGCGAGCGGAGCTCCTACGAGAAGTACTTC. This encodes CSVTGRRERSSYEKYF.

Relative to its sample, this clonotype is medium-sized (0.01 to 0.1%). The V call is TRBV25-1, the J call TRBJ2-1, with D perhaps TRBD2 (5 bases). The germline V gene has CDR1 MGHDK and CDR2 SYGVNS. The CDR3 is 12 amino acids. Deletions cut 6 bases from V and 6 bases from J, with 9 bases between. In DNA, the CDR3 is TGTGCCAGCAGCGGGGTCGGCAATGAGCAGTTCTTC. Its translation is CASSGVGNEQFF.

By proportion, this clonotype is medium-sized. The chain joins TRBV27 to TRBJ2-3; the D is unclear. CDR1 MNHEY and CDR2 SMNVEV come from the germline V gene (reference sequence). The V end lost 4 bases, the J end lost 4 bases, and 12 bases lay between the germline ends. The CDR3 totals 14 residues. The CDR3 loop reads CASSSPHSADTQYF. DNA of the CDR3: TGTGCCAGCAGTTCCCCCCATTCGGCAGATACGCAGTATTTT.

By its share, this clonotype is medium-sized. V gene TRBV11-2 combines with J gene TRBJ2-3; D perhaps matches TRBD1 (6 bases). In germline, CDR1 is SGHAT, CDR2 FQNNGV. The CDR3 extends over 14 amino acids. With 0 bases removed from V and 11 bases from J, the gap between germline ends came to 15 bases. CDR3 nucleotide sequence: TGTGCCAGCAGCTTAGATCTAAATGGGGGACAGCAGTATTTT. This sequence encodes CASSLDLNGGQQYF.

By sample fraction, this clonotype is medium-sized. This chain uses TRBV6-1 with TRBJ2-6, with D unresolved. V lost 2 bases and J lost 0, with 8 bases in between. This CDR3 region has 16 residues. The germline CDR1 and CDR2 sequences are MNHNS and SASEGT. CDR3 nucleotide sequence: TGTGCCAGCAGTGAATCTAGAGCCTCTGGGGCCAACGTCCTGACTTTC. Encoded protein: CASSESRASGANVLTF.

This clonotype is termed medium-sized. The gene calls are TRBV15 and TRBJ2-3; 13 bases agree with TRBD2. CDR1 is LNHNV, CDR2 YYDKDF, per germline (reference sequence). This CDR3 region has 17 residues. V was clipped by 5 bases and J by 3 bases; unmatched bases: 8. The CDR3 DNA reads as TGTGCCACCAGCGGTCCACAGGGACTAGCGGGAACAGATACGCAGTATTTT. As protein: CATSGPQGLAGTDTQYF.